The T cell receptor beta chain described here comes from a study of shared clonotypes between healthy human individuals. Study-wide context: Participating donors consisted of two women and a few men aged 18 to 49.

Findings and caveats of the study: Researchers sampled only blood; tissue repertoires likely differ. Clonotypes which were not shared had lower generation probabilities than clonotypes that all four donors shared.

The protocol was immunoSEQ multiplex PCR, while the TCRdb copy is restricted to in-frame clones and leaves out a portion. The sample has some 300,000 clones; around 70% are singletons. The CDR3 extends over 10 amino acids. The V and J ends lost 8 bases and 5 bases respectively, with 7 bases between them. The germline V gene encodes CDR1 SNHLY and CDR2 FYNNEI. As concerns this clone: Its antigen is still unknown.

The chain links TRBV2 to TRBJ2-7; D is unresolved. The sequence derives from a man aged 25-45 years in good health. Source material: memory CD4+ T cells sorted from blood. Subset: CD45RA-negative fraction. The CDR3 DNA reads TGTGCCAGCTCTCTCAACGAGCAGTACTTC. It translates to CASSLNEQYF.